This entry lists 29 T cell receptor beta chains sequenced from one sample in a study of shared clonotypes between healthy human individuals. The table came from immunoSEQ multiplex PCR; TCRdb's copy has only in-frame clones and leaves some out. This sample carries 2 million to 2.5 million clones, around 93% of them seen once, and the ten largest clones take more than 0.35%. Material for sequencing was naive CD4+ T cells from PBMCs. Specified subset: CD45RA+ positively selected. These receptors originate from a man aged 18 to 29 in good health. Some clones in this sample may be carry-over from other donors' samples.

This rearrangement joins TRBV13 to TRBJ1-5; D may be TRBD1 (6 bases). Per the germline V gene, CDR1 is PRHDT and CDR2 is FYEKMQ (reference sequence). The CDR3 loop spans 13 amino acids. V lost 1 base, J lost 10 bases, and 11 bases lay in between. CDR3 loop: CASSLDPRGPQHF. The CDR3 region has the DNA TGTGCCAGCAGCTTAGATCCCAGGGGTCCCCAGCATTTT. The variable domain in full, with the rest retrieved from reference TRBV13 and TRBJ1-5, is AAGVIQSPRHLIKEKRETATLKCYPIPRHDTVYWYQQGPGQDPQFLISFYEKMQSDKGSIPDRFSAQQFSDYHSELNMSSLELGDSALYFCASSLDPRGPQHFGDGTRLSIL.

This CDR3 reads CASTPGHAGENIQYF. The CDR3, as DNA: TGTGCCAGCACCCCGGGCCATGCTGGGGAAAACATTCAGTACTTC. This rearrangement joins TRBV27 to TRBJ2-4; D is unresolved. Trimming removed 7 bases from V and 5 bases from J, with 18 bases in between. The germline gives CDR1 MNHEY, CDR2 SMNVEV (reference sequence). The CDR3 totals 15 residues.

This clone was seen only once. The rearrangement joins TRBV10-3 to TRBJ2-3; D unresolved. The ends were cut back, 2 bases at V and 1 base at J, with 7 bases in the middle. The CDR3 loop spans 14 amino acids. The germline V gene has CDR1 ENHRY and CDR2 SYGVKD. CDR3 in amino acids: CAISEAARTDTQYF. The CDR3 coding sequence is TGTGCCATCAGTGAGGCGGCCCGCACAGATACGCAGTATTTT.

V is TRBV6-1 and J is TRBJ2-7; 7 nucleotides match TRBD1. Germline V CDR1 and CDR2: MNHNS, SASEGT. The CDR3 loop spans 14 amino acids. Trimming at V came to 4 bases and at J to 2 bases, leaving 5 bases not matched to a gene. CDR3 sequence (DNA): TGTGCCAGCAGTGGGACGGGACAGACCTACGAGCAGTACTTC. Amino acid sequence: CASSGTGQTYEQYF.

A few counts support this clone. The chain uses TRBV6-5 and TRBJ2-7, with D uncertain. The V and J ends lost 2 bases and 2 bases respectively, with 10 bases between them. This CDR3 has 14 amino acids. Germline CDR1 and CDR2: MNHEY and SVGAGI. The CDR3 coding sequence is TGTGCCAGCAGTTACGACTCTTCCCCCTACGAGCAGTACTTC. Protein: CASSYDSSPYEQYF.

This clone was counted only a few times. The genes are TRBV19 and TRBJ1-1; no reliable D call. Germline V gene sequence: CDR1 LNHDA, CDR2 SQIVND (reference sequence). Trimming shortened V by 10 bases and J by 0 bases, and 12 bases separated the two germline ends. This CDR3 is 13 amino acids long. The CDR3 here is CATRDSMNTEAFF. The DNA for the CDR3 is TGTGCCACCCGAGACTCAATGAACACTGAAGCTTTCTTT.

V and J are TRBV9 and TRBJ2-2; D gene uncertain. This CDR3 contains 14 residues. Germline V CDR1 and CDR2: SGDLS, YYNGEE. Trimming left V 0 bases short and J 6 bases short, with 9 bases between. In DNA, the CDR3 is TGTGCCAGCAGCGTAGATCCGGGTGCCGGGGAGCTGTTTTTT. Protein product: CASSVDPGAGELFF.

The genes are TRBV4-2 and TRBJ2-2, with 9 bases aligning to TRBD2. The CDR3 is 16 residues long. The germline CDR1 and CDR2 sequences are LGHNA and YNFKEQ. V lost 4 bases to trimming and J lost 1 base; unmatched junction nucleotides: 4. CDR3 amino acids: CASSLRLAENTGELFF. DNA of the CDR3: TGTGCCAGCAGCCTCAGACTAGCGGAGAACACCGGGGAGCTGTTTTTT.

The chain employs TRBV5-5 and TRBJ2-5; D gene uncertain. Germline V gives CDR1 SGHKS, CDR2 YYEKEE (reference sequence). There are 15 residues in the CDR3. Trimming pared 1 base from V and 4 bases from J, leaving 14 bases between. CDR3 region: CASSLSPFMGETQYF. The CDR3 DNA follows: TGTGCCAGCAGCTTGTCCCCCTTTATGGGAGAGACCCAGTACTTC.

The chain joins TRBV7-3 to TRBJ2-5; 16 bases are shared with TRBD2. The V segment lost 5 bases and the J segment 4 bases; nucleotides outside the gene matches: 7. CDR1 and CDR2 (germline): SGHTA, FQGTGA. The CDR3 spans 17 residues. CDR3 sequence reads: CASSRGLAGGVGETQYF. The CDR3 nucleotides read TGTGCCAGCAGCAGGGGACTAGCGGGAGGGGTAGGAGAGACCCAGTACTTC.

V gene TRBV4-1 combines with J gene TRBJ2-7; perhaps D is TRBD1 or TRBD2 (6 bases each). With 1 base removed from V and 4 bases from J, the gap between germline ends came to 14 bases. CDR3 size: 15 residues. Per the germline V gene, CDR1 is MGHRA and CDR2 is YSYEKL. As DNA, the CDR3 is TGCGCCAGCAGCCAAGGGGGGGCAGGGAGATACGAGCAGTACTTC. It specifies CASSQGGAGRYEQYF.

The table lists this clone with a few counts. The CDR3 DNA sequence: TGTGCCAGCGGCCAAGGAACGGAGGCTTTCTTT. This codes for CASGQGTEAFF. The rearrangement joins TRBV28 to TRBJ1-1; D is unresolved. Germline V gene sequence: CDR1 MDHEN, CDR2 SYDVKM. With 8 bases removed from V and 11 bases from J, the gap between germline ends came to 15 bases. The CDR3 consists of 11 residues. The whole variable domain, remainder taken from reference TRBV28 and TRBJ1-1, is DVKVTQSSRYLVKRTGEKVFLECVQDMDHENMFWYRQDPGLGLRLIYFSYDVKMKEKGDIPEGYSVSREKKERFSLILESASTNQTSMYLCASGQGTEAFFGQGTRLTVV.

This clone was detected a few times. This same CDR3 is encoded by further DNA sequences in the sample. V and J are TRBV2 and TRBJ1-4, with D perhaps TRBD1 (6 bases). Germline V gives CDR1 SNHLY, CDR2 FYNNEI. This CDR3 has 12 residues. V was trimmed by 3 bases and J by 8 bases, leaving 7 bases between them. The CDR3 is CASSEQGEKLFF. The CDR3 DNA sequence: TGTGCCAGCAGTGAGCAGGGGGAAAAACTGTTTTTT.

The chain uses TRBV27 and TRBJ1-3; possibly TRBD1 for D (6 bases). Germline CDR1 and CDR2: MNHEY and SMNVEV (reference sequence). V dropped 6 bases and J dropped 1 base, with 16 bases sitting between them. This CDR3 contains 16 residues. CDR3 protein: CASRPTGLGSGNTIYF. CDR3 DNA: TGTGCCAGCAGGCCAACAGGGTTGGGGTCTGGAAACACCATATATTTT.

The chain combines TRBV6-1 with TRBJ1-2; D gene unclear. Germline-derived CDR1 and CDR2 are MNHNS and SASEGT. V shed 0 bases and J shed 2 bases, with 7 bases lying between them. CDR3 length equals 14 residues. The CDR3: CASSEAWRNYGYTF. The CDR3 coding sequence is TGTGCCAGCAGTGAAGCGTGGCGGAACTATGGCTACACCTTC.

This clone appeared a few times. The chain carries TRBV9 and TRBJ1-5; 7 nucleotides line up with TRBD1. Per the germline V gene, CDR1 is SGDLS and CDR2 is YYNGEE. V lost 3 bases to trimming and J lost 3 bases; unmatched junction nucleotides: 3. The CDR3 covers 14 residues. CDR3 coding DNA: TGTGCCAGCAGCGGACAGGGAATCAATCAGCCCCAGCATTTT. It translates to CASSGQGINQPQHF.

This clone has just one count. The chain links TRBV27 to TRBJ2-5; 7 nucleotides agree with TRBD2. In germline, CDR1 is MNHEY, CDR2 SMNVEV (reference sequence). The CDR3 length is 14 residues. V shed 4 bases, J shed 11 bases, and the junction held 13 bases outside the gene matches. Written as DNA, the CDR3 is TGTGCCAGCAGTTACCGACTAGCCTCGCGGGAGCAGTACTTC. The encoded protein is CASSYRLASREQYF.

This chain links TRBV19 with TRBJ2-3; D is uncertain. V lost 7 bases and J 1 base, leaving 12 bases between the germline ends. The CDR3 loop spans 14 amino acids. The germline V gene has CDR1 LNHDA and CDR2 SQIVND (reference sequence). The CDR3 is CASTPDPGTDTQYF. The CDR3 DNA reads TGTGCCAGTACCCCGGACCCGGGCACAGATACGCAGTATTTT.

This clone was found once. The chain is built from TRBV23-1 and TRBJ1-5; no clear D. TRBV23-1 is assigned to the ORF class and has an uncertain function. There are 12 residues in the CDR3. Trimming shortened V by 9 bases and J by 2 bases, and 8 bases separated the two germline ends. The CDR3 reads CARPVGNQPQHF. CDR3 DNA sequence: TGCGCCAGACCAGTGGGCAATCAGCCCCAGCATTTT.

The gene calls are TRBV7-8 and TRBJ2-4; D gene unclear. The V gene lost 5 bases and the J gene lost 12 bases, with 5 bases spanning the gap. This CDR3 region has 9 residues. Germline V gives CDR1 SGHVS, CDR2 FQNEAQ. CDR3 sequence reads: CASSLNQYF. CDR3 nucleotide sequence: TGTGCCAGCAGCCTCAATCAGTACTTC.

J is TRBJ2-2 and V is TRBV2; 9 positions match TRBD1. This CDR3 comprises 15 residues. Per the germline V gene, CDR1 is SNHLY and CDR2 is FYNNEI. V was pared by 5 bases and J by 6 bases, with 7 bases of the junction left unmatched. The CDR3 loop is CASSPRTGAPGELFF. Written as DNA, the CDR3 is TGTGCCAGCAGTCCCCGGACAGGGGCTCCCGGGGAGCTGTTTTTT.

This clone was detected only once. The genes are TRBV27 and TRBJ2-3, with D tentatively TRBD2 (6 bases). CDR3 length: 16 amino acids. The germline V and J ends were trimmed by 2 bases and 1 base, with 13 bases remaining between them. Germline V gene data show CDR1 as MNHEY and CDR2 as SMNVEV (reference sequence). CDR3 DNA sequence: TGTGCCAGCAGTTTACGGGACGGGACTCGCACAGATACGCAGTATTTT. Translation gives CASSLRDGTRTDTQYF.

The chain joins TRBV10-1 to TRBJ2-1, with 11 bases aligning to TRBD1. The CDR3 has 15 amino acids. CDR1 is WNHNN, CDR2 SYGVQD, per germline (reference sequence). V gave up 4 bases and J gave up 5 bases; unmatched junction bases: 4. This CDR3 is CASSARDRGNNEQFF. The CDR3, as DNA: TGCGCCAGCAGTGCCCGGGACAGGGGGAACAATGAGCAGTTCTTC.

Note on this clone: Other nucleotide sequences in the sample specify the same CDR3. This chain's CDR3 is CASSGQGQSNQPQHF. For the CDR3, the DNA is TGTGCCAGCAGTGGCCAGGGGCAAAGCAATCAGCCCCAGCATTTT. The chain recombines TRBV2 with TRBJ1-5, with D tentatively TRBD1 (6 bases). This CDR3 contains 15 residues. Germline V gives CDR1 SNHLY, CDR2 FYNNEI. Trimming removed 4 bases from V and 1 base from J, with 11 bases in between.

Concerning this clone: Distinct nucleotide sequences in the sample also encode this CDR3. V gene TRBV7-2 combines with J gene TRBJ2-1; 8 positions agree with TRBD2. The CDR3 has 14 residues. Germline V gene lookup returns CDR1 SGHTA and CDR2 FQGNSA. After removal of 7 bases from V and 2 bases from J, the junction contained 4 bases not matched to a gene. CDR3 protein: CASTPGLAYNEQFF. The CDR3 region has the DNA TGTGCCAGCACCCCGGGACTAGCCTACAATGAGCAGTTCTTC.

This chain uses TRBV28 with TRBJ2-7, with TRBD1 as a possible D gene (6 bases). Trimming cost V 5 bases and J 2 bases, with 16 bases left between them. This CDR3 contains 15 residues. Germline V gives CDR1 MDHEN, CDR2 SYDVKM. CDR3 region: CASSPERTAPYEQYF. The CDR3 nucleotides read TGTGCCAGCAGTCCCGAGCGGACAGCCCCCTACGAGCAGTACTTC.

This chain uses TRBV2 with TRBJ2-3; tentative D call: TRBD2 (5 bases). Between the trimmed V and J ends, which lost 2 bases and 2 bases, there was a span of 14 bases. Looked up from germline, CDR1 is SNHLY and CDR2 is FYNNEI. The CDR3 consists of 16 residues. This chain's CDR3 is CASSEKRGTNTDTQYF. The CDR3 nucleotides are TGTGCCAGCAGTGAAAAACGGGGAACAAACACAGATACGCAGTATTTT.

V gene TRBV18 combines with J gene TRBJ2-3; TRBD2 is a possible D gene (6 bases). Germline V gives CDR1 KGHSH, CDR2 LQKENI. The CDR3 consists of 17 residues. V was pared by 0 bases and J by 4 bases, with 17 bases between. The CDR3 nucleotides read TGTGCCAGCTCACCACCCACGACTAGTGCGAGGGCAGATACGCAGTATTTT. This codes for CASSPPTTSARADTQYF.

The chain uses TRBV28 and TRBJ1-1; 7 positions agree with TRBD1. CDR3 size: 16 residues. Germline V gene sequence: CDR1 MDHEN, CDR2 SYDVKM. V lost 5 bases and J lost 4; bases outside the gene matches: 13. The DNA of the CDR3 is TGTGCCAGCAGTACCTACCGACAGGGAAGGTTCACTGAAGCTTTCTTT. It yields the protein CASSTYRQGRFTEAFF. The full variable domain, rest sourced from reference TRBV28 and TRBJ1-1, is DVKVTQSSRYLVKRTGEKVFLECVQDMDHENMFWYRQDPGLGLRLIYFSYDVKMKEKGDIPEGYSVSREKKERFSLILESASTNQTSMYLCASSTYRQGRFTEAFFGQGTRLTVV.